This T cell receptor (beta chain) is drawn from a study of blood T cells in healthy people across ages. CDR1 is KGHSH and CDR2 is LQKENI in the germline V gene. The germline V and J ends were trimmed by 5 bases and 2 bases, with 19 bases remaining between them. The length of the CDR3 is 16 residues. For the second PCR, which ran for 7 to 11 cycles, a sample-barcoded 5' primer and a J-beta primer mix were used. TCRdb reprocessed the 5' RACE reads via MiXCR and lists one record per CDR3 protein. The table lists about 800,000 distinct CDR3 sequences, about 25% of them singletons. The same specimen was also included in a second study, on T cells of mothers and their children.

Specimen: blood. The clonotype was recovered from a boy between 10 and 17 years old in good health. This sequence joins TRBV18 and TRBJ2-7, with a possible D match to TRBD1 (7 bases). The CDR3 DNA reads TGTGCCAGCTCATCCCAGGAGGGGGCGGGGACCTACGAGCAGTACTTC. Translating it yields CASSSQEGAGTYEQYF.